These T cell receptor beta chains were read from a single sample in a study of CD8 T cells in Susac syndrome. TCRdb reanalysed the immunoSEQ multiplex PCR reads using MiXCR and keeps one entry per CDR3 protein. This table holds 300,000 or so distinct CDR3 sequences, under 95% found once. Sequencing was done on a sample of CD4+ T cells from PBMCs. These TCRs come from a human donor with multiple sclerosis. CDR3s include the opening cysteine and the closing phenylalanine or tryptophan. The D gene is left open where the match is weak. Clone size is given for some rows only: seen once, a few or many times, or a class if the clone is expanded.

13	TRBV20-1	-	TRBJ1-6	-	CSALRDMGSPLHF
18	TRBV30	-	TRBJ1-4	TRBD1	CAWKMAGTGNRVREKLFF
13	TRBV7-9	-	TRBJ2-7	-	CASSSGRTYEQYF
15	TRBV5-1	-	TRBJ1-3	-	CASSGGTAEGNTIYF
13	TRBV19	once	TRBJ2-3	-	CASNIRETDTQYF
19	TRBV23-1	-	TRBJ2-3	TRBD2	CASSQSLCGGISSTDTQYF
14	TRBV27	-	TRBJ2-7	-	CASSLSAPSDEQYF
12	TRBV7-9	-	TRBJ1-1	-	CASSPTGGEAFF
18	TRBV15	-	TRBJ1-1	TRBD1	CATSRERGIGGRDTEAFF
13	TRBV29-1	-	TRBJ1-1	TRBD1	CSVDRTGQTEAFF
15	TRBV29-1	-	TRBJ2-3	TRBD1	CSVEDRQGATDTQYF
16	TRBV7-9	once	TRBJ2-1	-	CASSLRRRGTYNEQFF
14	TRBV6-6	-	TRBJ1-2	-	CASRPGLQNYGYTF